Sequencing of this TCR beta chain was carried out in a study of shared clonotypes between healthy human individuals. The assay was immunoSEQ multiplex PCR, and TCRdb's table has in-frame clones only and misses some. The sample lists roughly 1,000,000 clones, 75% to 85% occurring once. The study, taken as a whole, reports: Donor scarcity curtailed the genetic and exposure-history diversity represented herein.

For this clone: Its antigen is unidentified.

CDR1 is SGHRS and CDR2 is YFSETQ in the germline V gene. The CDR3 has 17 amino acids. Trimming at V came to 5 bases and at J to 5 bases, leaving 13 bases not matched to a gene. This sequence was found in a young man in good health. Some clones in this sample may be carry-over from other donors' samples. The chain combines TRBV5-1 with TRBJ2-5; the match to TRBD2 covers 12 bases. Sequencing used memory CD4+ T cells from PBMCs. As for subset: CD45RA-negative fraction. The CDR3 loop is CASRDTSGRRGEETQYF. The CDR3 DNA reads as TGCGCCAGCAGGGATACTAGCGGGAGGCGAGGGGAGGAGACCCAGTACTTC.